This T cell receptor (beta chain) was recorded in a study of response to subunit inactivated influenza vaccine. Germline CDR1 is MGHRA and CDR2 is YSYEKL. CDR3 length: 15 amino acids. The V and J ends lost 2 bases and 6 bases, in that order; junction bases with no gene match: 7. Each CDR3 protein gets one entry after TCRdb re-called the RT-PCR reads with MiXCR. Altogether about 650,000 distinct CDR3 sequences are present, around 15% being singletons, with the ten largest covering less than 8.5%. This TCR derives from a man aged 45-60 years who received an inactivated influenza vaccine. V is TRBV4-1 and J is TRBJ1-5, with 7 bases fitting TRBD1. The specimen was PBMCs from blood, collected 14 to 15 days before vaccination. The CDR3 sequence: CASSQRDRDGQPQHF. The CDR3 DNA follows: TGCGCCAGCAGCCAACGCGACAGGGATGGTCAGCCCCAGCATTTT.